The 9 T cell receptor beta chains below all came from one sample that was sequenced in a study of T cell responses to AZD1222 COVID-19 vaccine. Using immunoSEQ multiplex PCR, the repertoire was profiled, and TCRdb retains in-frame clones only, with some absent. The sample yields approximately 82,000 clones, roughly 90% seen once. Sequenced material: peripheral blood, taken 28 days after the second AZD1222 dose. These receptors all come from an adult who received the AZD1222 COVID-19 vaccine.

The V call is TRBV4-3, the J call TRBJ1-2; 8 bases fit TRBD1. The CDR3 consists of 17 residues. Germline assignment: CDR1 LGHNA and CDR2 YSLEER. The ends lost 5 bases at V and 8 bases at J; junction bases unmatched: 19. CDR3 protein: CASSSGTGLSRARGYTF. The CDR3 DNA reads TGCGCCAGCAGCTCAGGGACAGGTTTGAGTCGGGCTCGAGGCTACACCTTC.

This clone has only one observation. This chain joins TRBV6-2 or TRBV6-3 and TRBJ2-3; D is unclear. The ends were cut back, 4 bases at V and 2 bases at J, with 13 bases in the middle. The CDR3 is made up of 15 amino acids. CDR1 MNHEY and CDR2 SVGEGT come from the germline V gene. The CDR3: CASSFEPNPTDTQYF. The DNA of the CDR3 is TGTGCCAGCAGTTTCGAACCGAACCCCACAGATACGCAGTATTTT.

This clone appeared a few times. The chain is built from TRBV4-2 and TRBJ2-7, with 7 positions matching TRBD1. After removal of 4 bases from V and 3 bases from J, the junction contained 6 bases not matched to a gene. The CDR3 runs to 14 residues. Germline CDR1 and CDR2: LGHNA and YNFKEQ. In DNA, the CDR3 is TGTGCCAGCAGCCCGAGAGGGGGCGGCTACGAGCAGTACTTC. Its protein is CASSPRGGGYEQYF.

The chain employs TRBV6-5 and TRBJ1-2; D uncertain. The CDR3 contains 16 residues. Germline CDR1 is MNHEY and CDR2 is SVGAGI. Trimming took off 4 bases at V and 5 bases at J, with 20 bases between the two ends. The CDR3 DNA is TGTGCCAGCAGTTTACGTCCTTTCGGGGAGGAATATGGCTACACCTTC. As protein: CASSLRPFGEEYGYTF.

This chain uses TRBV5-1 with TRBJ1-2; D is possibly TRBD1 (5 bases). Looked up from germline, CDR1 is SGHRS and CDR2 is YFSETQ. The CDR3 consists of 13 residues. V lost 2 bases and J 2 bases, leaving 7 bases between the germline ends. The CDR3 region has the DNA TGCGCCAGCAGCTTCCGGGACAACTATGGCTACACCTTC. Translating gives CASSFRDNYGYTF.

This sequence joins TRBV15 and TRBJ2-3; 9 bases are shared with TRBD2. The V gene end was trimmed by 3 bases and the J gene end by 6 bases; junction bases not matched to a gene: 10. CDR1 is LNHNV, CDR2 YYDKDF, per germline (reference sequence). The CDR3 contains 16 residues. The CDR3 DNA reads as TGTGCCACCAGCAGTAGATTAGCGGGGGCCGGGGATACGCAGTATTTT. This gives the protein CATSSRLAGAGDTQYF. Looking up the rest from reference TRBV15 and TRBJ2-3 gives the full variable domain: DAMVIQNPRYQVTQFGKPVTLSCSQTLNHNVMYWYQQKSSQAPKLLFHYYDKDFNNEADTPDNFQSRRPNTSFCFLDIRSPGLGDTAMYLCATSSRLAGAGDTQYFGPGTRLTVL.

The rearrangement links TRBV19 to TRBJ2-7; tentative D call: TRBD1 (6 bases). The germline V gene encodes CDR1 LNHDA and CDR2 SQIVND (reference sequence). The CDR3 extends over 15 amino acids. V was clipped by 4 bases and J by 6 bases, with 19 bases between them. The CDR3: CASSTRTAPTAEQYF. CDR3 in DNA: TGTGCCAGTAGTACCCGGACAGCCCCGACAGCCGAGCAGTACTTC. Filled out from reference TRBV19 and TRBJ2-7, the complete variable domain reads DGGITQSPKYLFRKEGQNVTLSCEQNLNHDAMYWYRQDPGQGLRLIYYSQIVNDFQKGDIAEGYSVSREKKESFPLTVTSAQKNPTAFYLCASSTRTAPTAEQYFGPGTRLTVT.

The V and J genes are TRBV5-1 and TRBJ2-5; D is undetermined. V was shortened by 0 bases and J by 0 bases, with 15 bases between the two germline ends. Germline lookup yields CDR1 SGHRS and CDR2 YFSETQ. The CDR3 extends over 17 amino acids. The CDR3 nucleotides read TGCGCCAGCAGCTTGGTTCCAGGATCGCGGTACCAAGAGACCCAGTACTTC. Its protein product is CASSLVPGSRYQETQYF.

The CDR3 DNA reads as TGTGCCAGTAGTGTACAGGGAACCTATGGCTACACCTTC. As protein: CASSVQGTYGYTF. This chain connects TRBV19 to TRBJ1-2, with D perhaps matching TRBD1 (6 bases). Trimming stripped 5 bases from V and 4 bases from J, with 11 bases between. Germline loops: CDR1 LNHDA, CDR2 SQIVND (reference sequence). The CDR3 consists of 13 residues.